This T cell receptor beta chain came from a study of CD8 T cells in Susac syndrome. Overall study results and limits: The study admitted that it had a relatively small number of individuals in its TCR sequencing and HLA analysis.

Comment on this clonotype: As yet, its antigen is unknown.

RNA in amounts of roughly 0.5 to 1 ug was reverse transcribed with random hexamers. It was immunoSEQ multiplex PCR that amplified TCR beta CDR3 across 54 Vbeta and 13 Jbeta. TCRdb re-derived calls from the immunoSEQ multiplex PCR reads in MiXCR, one entry per CDR3 protein. Here the sample spans fewer than 250,000 distinct CDR3 sequences, around 93% being singletons. Germline-derived CDR1 and CDR2 are ENHRY and SYGVKD. CDR3 size: 16 residues. V gave up 2 bases and J gave up 0 bases, with 11 bases separating them. The receptor was isolated from a human donor in good health. The rearrangement uses TRBV10-3 and TRBJ2-1, with D tentatively TRBD1 (6 bases). The sequenced sample consisted of CD4+ T cells from PBMCs. This chain's CDR3 is CAISEGQGSSYNEQFF. CDR3 in DNA: TGTGCCATCAGTGAGGGTCAGGGGAGCTCCTACAATGAGCAGTTCTTC.